This TCR beta chain came from a study of shared clonotypes between healthy human individuals. Terminally differentiated effector memory CD45RA+ cells were excluded from the naive CD8 cells, which were CD45RO-negative and positively selected for CCR7. Study conclusions and caveats: Non-shared clonotypes had lower generation probabilities than those shared by all four donors.

A word on this clone: The antigen remains undetermined.

The study ran the assay at deep level. Data came from immunoSEQ multiplex PCR; TCRdb stores just in-frame clones and leaves some out. Counted here are roughly 2,000,000 clones, approximately 92% occurring once; the ten biggest clones make up around 1.8%. The CDR3 extends over 15 amino acids. V was shortened by 0 bases and J by 8 bases, with 14 bases between the two germline ends. CDR1 SGDLS and CDR2 YYNGEE come from the germline V gene. This chain joins TRBV9 and TRBJ1-4, with D maybe TRBD1 (5 bases). Sequenced material: naive CD8+ T cells from PBMCs. This clonotype originated in a man aged 18 to 35 in good health. Some clones in this sample may be carry-over from other donors' samples. CDR3 in amino acids: CASSVGQGRGEKLFF. The CDR3, as DNA: TGTGCCAGCAGCGTAGGTCAGGGACGCGGAGAAAAACTGTTTTTT.